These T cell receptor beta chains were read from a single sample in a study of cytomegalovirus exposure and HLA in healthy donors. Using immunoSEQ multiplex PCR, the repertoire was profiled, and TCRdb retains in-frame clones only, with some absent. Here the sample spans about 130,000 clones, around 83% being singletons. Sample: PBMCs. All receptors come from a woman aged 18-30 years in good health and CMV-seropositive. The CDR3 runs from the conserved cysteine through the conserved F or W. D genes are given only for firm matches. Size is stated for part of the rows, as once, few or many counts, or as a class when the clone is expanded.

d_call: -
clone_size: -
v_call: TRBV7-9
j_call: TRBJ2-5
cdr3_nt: TGTGCCAGCAGTACCCCAGGGAAAGAGACCCAGTACTTC
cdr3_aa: CASSTPGKETQYF

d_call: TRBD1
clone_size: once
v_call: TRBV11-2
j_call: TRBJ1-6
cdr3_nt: TGTGCCAGCAGCTTAGGCCAGGGGGCCAATTCACCCCTCCACTTT
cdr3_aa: CASSLGQGANSPLHF

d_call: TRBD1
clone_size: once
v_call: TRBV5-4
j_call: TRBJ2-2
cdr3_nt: TGTGCCAGCAGCTTGGTCCCGGGACAGGCTACCGGGGAGCTGTTTTTT
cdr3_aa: CASSLVPGQATGELFF

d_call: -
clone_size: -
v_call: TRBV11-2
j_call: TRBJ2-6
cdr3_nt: TGTGCCAGCAGCTTAGACTATGGGGCCAACGTCCTGACTTTC
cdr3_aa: CASSLDYGANVLTF

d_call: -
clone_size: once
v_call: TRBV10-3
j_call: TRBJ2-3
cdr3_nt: TGTGCCATCTCTCGGGGTTCTAGCACAGATACGCAGTATTTT
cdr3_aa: CAISRGSSTDTQYF

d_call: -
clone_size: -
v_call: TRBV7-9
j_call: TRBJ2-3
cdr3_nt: TGTGCCAGCAGCTCCCGGGGATTGGATACGCAGTATTTT
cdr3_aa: CASSSRGLDTQYF

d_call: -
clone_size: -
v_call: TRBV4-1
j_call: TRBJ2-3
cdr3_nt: TGCGCCAGCAGTTCAGGGGCGCAAAGAGGCACAGATACGCAGTATTTT
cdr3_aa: CASSSGAQRGTDTQYF

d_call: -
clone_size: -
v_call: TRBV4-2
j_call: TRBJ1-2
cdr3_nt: TGTGCCAGCAGCCACATCCTGGACAGACTCGATGGCTACACCTTC
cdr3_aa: CASSHILDRLDGYTF

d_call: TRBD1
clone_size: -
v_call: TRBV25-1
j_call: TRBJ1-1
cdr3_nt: TGTGCCAGCAGTGTTACTACCGGGACAGGCACTGAAGCTTTCTTT
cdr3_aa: CASSVTTGTGTEAFF

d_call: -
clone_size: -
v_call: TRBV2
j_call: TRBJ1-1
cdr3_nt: TGTGCCAGCAGGGGGAGCGGAAACACTGAAGCTTTCTTT
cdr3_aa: CASRGSGNTEAFF

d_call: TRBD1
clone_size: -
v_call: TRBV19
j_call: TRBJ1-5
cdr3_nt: TGTGCCAGTAGTATCGACAGGGGGCAGCATTTT
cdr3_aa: CASSIDRGQHF

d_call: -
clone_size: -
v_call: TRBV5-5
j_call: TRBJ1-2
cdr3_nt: TGTGCCAGCAGCTTGGGAGCCCAGGGTGGCTACACCTTC
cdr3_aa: CASSLGAQGGYTF

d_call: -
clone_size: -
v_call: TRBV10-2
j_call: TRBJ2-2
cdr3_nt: TGCGCCAGCACCGGGAAGACCACCGGGGAGCTGTTTTTT
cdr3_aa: CASTGKTTGELFF

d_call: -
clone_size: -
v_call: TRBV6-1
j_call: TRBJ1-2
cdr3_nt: TGTGCCAGCAACGGGGGGCTTATTGGCTACACCTTC
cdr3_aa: CASNGGLIGYTF

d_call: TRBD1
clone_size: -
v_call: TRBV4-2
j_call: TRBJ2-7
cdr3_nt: TGTGCCAGCAGCCAGCCGGGGACAGCCTACGAGCAGTACTTC
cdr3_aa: CASSQPGTAYEQYF

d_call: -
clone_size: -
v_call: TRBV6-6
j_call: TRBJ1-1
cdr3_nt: TGTGCCAGCAGTTACTCCCAGGGTCTAGGGAACACTGAAGCTTTCTTT
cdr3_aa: CASSYSQGLGNTEAFF

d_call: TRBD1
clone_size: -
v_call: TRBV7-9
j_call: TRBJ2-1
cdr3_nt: TGTGCCAGCAGCTTAGCGGCGACAGGGTCCGTTGAGCAGTTCTTC
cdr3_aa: CASSLAATGSVEQFF

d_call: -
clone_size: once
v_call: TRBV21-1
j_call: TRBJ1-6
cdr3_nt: TGTGCCAGCAGCAAAGTACCGCCACAGCTCAATTCACCCCTCCACTTT
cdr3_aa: CASSKVPPQLNSPLHF

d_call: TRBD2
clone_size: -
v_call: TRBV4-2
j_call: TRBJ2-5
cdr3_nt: TGTGCCAGCAGCCAGGGACTAGTTGAGACCCAGTACTTC
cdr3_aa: CASSQGLVETQYF

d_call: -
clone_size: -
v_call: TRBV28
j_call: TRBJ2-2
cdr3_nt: TGTGCCAGCAGGAGACCACGAGACACATACACCGGGGAGCTGTTTTTT
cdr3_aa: CASRRPRDTYTGELFF

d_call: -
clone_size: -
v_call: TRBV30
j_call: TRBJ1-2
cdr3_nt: TGTGCCTGGAGTATTGGGGCAGCAGCTAACTATGGCTACACCTTC
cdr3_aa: CAWSIGAAANYGYTF

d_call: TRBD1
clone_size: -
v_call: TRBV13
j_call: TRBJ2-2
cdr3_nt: TGTGCCAGCAGCCCGACAGGGGGCATGAACACCGGGGAGCTGTTTTTT
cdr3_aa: CASSPTGGMNTGELFF

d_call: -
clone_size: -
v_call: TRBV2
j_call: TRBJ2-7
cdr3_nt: TGTGCCAGCAGTGAAGTCAGGTTCTCCTACGAGCAGTACTTC
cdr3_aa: CASSEVRFSYEQYF

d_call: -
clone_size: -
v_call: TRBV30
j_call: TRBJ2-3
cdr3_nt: TGTGCCTGGAGTGTCCCATTGCGGGGATCGGATACGCAGTATTTT
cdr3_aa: CAWSVPLRGSDTQYF

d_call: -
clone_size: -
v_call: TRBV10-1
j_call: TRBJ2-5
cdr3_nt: TGCGCCAGCAGTGAGAGAGGGGAGACCCAGTACTTC
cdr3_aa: CASSERGETQYF

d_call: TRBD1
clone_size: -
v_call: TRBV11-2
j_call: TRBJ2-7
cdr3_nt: TGTGCCAGCAGCTTAACCGCCGGGACAGACTTCTACGAGCAGTACTTC
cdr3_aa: CASSLTAGTDFYEQYF

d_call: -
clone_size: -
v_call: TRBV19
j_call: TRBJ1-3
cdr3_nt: TGTGCCAGTAATCCGGGGAGGGCTGGAAACACCATATATTTT
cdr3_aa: CASNPGRAGNTIYF

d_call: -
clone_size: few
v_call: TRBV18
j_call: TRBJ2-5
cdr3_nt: TGTGCCAGCTCACCAAGCAGGGTGGAGACCCAGTACTTC
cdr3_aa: CASSPSRVETQYF

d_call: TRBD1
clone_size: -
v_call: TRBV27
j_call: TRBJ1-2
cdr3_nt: TGTGCCAGCAGTTTAGGAGGGACAGATTACTACACCTTC
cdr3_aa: CASSLGGTDYYTF

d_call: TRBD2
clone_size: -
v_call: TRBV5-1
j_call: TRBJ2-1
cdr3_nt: TGCGCCAGCAGCGCAAACGCGGGGGTCGCCAATGAGCAGTTCTTC
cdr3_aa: CASSANAGVANEQFF

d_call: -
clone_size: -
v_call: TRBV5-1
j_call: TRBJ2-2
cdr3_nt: TGCGCCAGCAGCCCAAGACTAGATGACACCGGGGAGCTGTTTTTT
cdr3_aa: CASSPRLDDTGELFF

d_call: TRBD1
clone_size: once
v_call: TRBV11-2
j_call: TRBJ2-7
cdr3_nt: TGTGCCAGCAGCGCCCGGGACAGGGACTACGAGCAGTACTTC
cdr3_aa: CASSARDRDYEQYF

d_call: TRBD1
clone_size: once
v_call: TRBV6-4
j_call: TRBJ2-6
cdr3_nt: TGTGCCAGCAGTTCGGGACAGGGGTTCTCTGGGGCCAACGTCCTGACTTTC
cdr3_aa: CASSSGQGFSGANVLTF